The text below deals with one TCR beta chain. These data originate in a study of shared clonotypes between healthy human individuals. Sequenced by immunoSEQ multiplex PCR; TCRdb stores in-frame clones only, minus some. This table holds around 1.1 million clones, about 80% found once. CDR1 and CDR2 from the germline V gene are MNHEY and SVGAGI. This CDR3 comprises 13 residues. The germline V and J ends were trimmed by 5 bases and 8 bases, with 12 bases remaining between them. Material for sequencing was memory CD4+ T cells from PBMCs. Specified subset: CD45RA-negative fraction. This chain uses TRBV6-5 with TRBJ1-4; D uncertain. This receptor was identified in a man aged 18-30 years in good health. Some clones in this sample may be carry-over from other donors' samples. CDR3 in DNA: TGTGCCAGCAGTCCCCCATCGGGAGAAAAACTGTTTTTT. Translating gives CASSPPSGEKLFF.